This TCR beta chain was identified during a study of cytomegalovirus exposure and HLA in healthy donors. Points from the study as a whole: One variant, a missense change in DCLRE1C, was linked in a later analysis to TCR beta V- and J-gene trimming. It is likely that the observed cluster of highly shared sequence variants was a sequencing artifact. Several of the most significant clusters appeared linked to common viral pathogens, based on a later analysis. A later analysis found most CMV-associated TCR beta chains apparently HLA-restricted.

Researchers ran the PCR with 60 Vbeta and 13 Jbeta primers. The assay was immunoSEQ multiplex PCR, and TCRdb's table has in-frame clones only and misses some. The sample lists roughly 160,000 clones, roughly three quarters seen once, with over 3% in the top ten. Note on this clone: Its antigen remains unknown.

This CDR3 is built from 15 residues. Per germline, CDR1 MNHNY and CDR2 SVGAGI (reference sequence). Trimming removed 7 bases at V and 2 bases at J, with 15 bases between. The chain is built from TRBV6-6 and TRBJ2-4; D is possibly TRBD2 (6 bases). The receptor comes from a woman between 50 and 59 years old in good health and CMV-seropositive. The source material was PBMCs. CDR3 sequence reads: CASTAEGRTKNIQYF. CDR3 nucleotide sequence: TGTGCCAGCACGGCCGAAGGGAGGACCAAAAACATTCAGTACTTC.